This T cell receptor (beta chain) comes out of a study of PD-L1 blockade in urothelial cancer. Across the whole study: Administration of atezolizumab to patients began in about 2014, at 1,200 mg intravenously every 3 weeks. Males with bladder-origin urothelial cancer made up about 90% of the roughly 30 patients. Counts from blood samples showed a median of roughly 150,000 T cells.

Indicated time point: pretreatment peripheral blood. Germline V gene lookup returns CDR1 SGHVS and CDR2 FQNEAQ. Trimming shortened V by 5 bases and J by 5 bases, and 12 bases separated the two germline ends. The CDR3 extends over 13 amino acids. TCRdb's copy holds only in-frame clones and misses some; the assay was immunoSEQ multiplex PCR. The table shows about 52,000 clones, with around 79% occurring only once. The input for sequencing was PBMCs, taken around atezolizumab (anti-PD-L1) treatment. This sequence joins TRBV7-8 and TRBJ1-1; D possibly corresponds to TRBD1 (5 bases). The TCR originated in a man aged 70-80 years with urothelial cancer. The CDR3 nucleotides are TGTGCCAGCAGCCTAAGGGAGGGGACTGAAGCTTTCTTT. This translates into CASSLREGTEAFF.